The present TCR beta chain was sequenced within a study of T cells in Graves' hyperthyroidism and ophthalmopathy. Only a few counts were recorded for this clonotype. A junction boundary mismatches the germline segment, possibly from a read error. TCR beta CDR3 regions were amplified from RNA. HTBI primers were employed in a first-round RT-PCR of the TCR CDR3. TCRdb recomputed calls from the multiplex PCR reads with MiXCR, one row per CDR3 protein. The sample lists around 270,000 distinct CDR3 sequences; approximately 18% were seen once. Germline V lookup: CDR1 SGDLS, CDR2 YYNGEE. The CDR3 is 12 amino acids. From approximately 9.5 ml of fresh peripheral blood, PBMCs were isolated.

This chain joins TRBV9 and TRBJ2-1; TRBD2 is a possible D gene (6 bases). Sequencing was done on a sample of blood. The origin of this receptor is a man aged 50-60 years with Graves' ophthalmopathy. This chain's CDR3 is CASSVGGTEKFF. CDR3 coding DNA: TGTGCCAGCAGCGTAGGGGGGACTGAGAAGTTCTTC. Full variable domain (missing parts from reference TRBV9 and TRBJ2-1): DSGVTQTPKHLITATGQRVTLRCSPRSGDLSVYWYQQSLDQGLQFLIQYYNGEERAKGNILERFSAQQFPDLHSELNLSSLELGDSALYFCASSVGGTEKFFGPGTRLTVL.